A few counts support the clone carrying this T cell receptor beta chain. Antigen unknown. The data derive from a study of cytomegalovirus exposure and HLA in healthy donors. Overall study: Among the approximately 400 donors who were genotyped, 81% fell in the genetic ancestry cluster that is associated with self-reported Caucasian donors.

Findings of the study overall: The presence/absence work took it that sequencing depth was about the same across donors. The investigators catalogued about 170 TCR beta chains as cytomegalovirus-associated.

CDR1 is SGHRS, CDR2 YFSETQ, per germline. The CDR3 has 14 amino acids. Unmatched junction bases numbered 8, after V lost 8 bases and J lost 5 bases. It was with 60 Vbeta and 13 Jbeta primers that the PCR ran. Clones were read by immunoSEQ multiplex PCR, and TCRdb kept only the in-frame ones, dropping some. The repertoire holds about 110,000 clones, roughly 73% seen once, with 0.85% to 0.9% in the top ten. Source material: PBMCs. This sequence was found in a woman aged 25 to 39 in good health and CMV-seronegative. The V gene is TRBV5-1, the J gene TRBJ1-1; 11 nucleotides line up with TRBD1. The CDR3 spells CASTPGQGVTEAFF. In DNA form, the CDR3 reads TGCGCCAGTACACCGGGACAGGGGGTTACTGAAGCTTTCTTT.